The entry below gives a single TCR beta chain sequence along with its context. No cognate antigen has been identified for it. Within one base of it there is no much larger clone, and no base qualities were kept. CDR1 and CDR2, looked up from the germline V gene (reference sequence), are LNHDA and SQIVND. V is reduced by 3 bases and J by 5 bases, leaving a spacing of 7 bases between them. The cysteine opens and the phenylalanine closes a CDR3 of 12 amino acids. Of the read, only the CDR3 DNA is kept; its 36 bases are in frame from base 1. Libraries were constructed by the immunoSEQ multiplex PCR assay. RNA was extracted from all samples and reverse transcribed into cDNA as template for TCR sequencing. SuperScript III was used for first-strand cDNA synthesis, primed with a 2:1 mix of oligo-dT and random hexamers. Amplification bias was assessed with a synthetic immune receptor repertoire, and residual bias was removed computationally. From the authors' description of their analysis: After raw reads were preprocessed to remove errors, the CDR3 was defined following IMGT conventions as running from the conserved cysteine to phenylalanine. Clonality was computed as 1 minus the Shannon entropy, with the entropy normalized by log2 of the number of productive unique TCRs. Whether each scalp clone was CD4 or CD8 was inferred by checking scalp TCRbeta sequences against the CD4 and CD8 repertoires from sorted blood. Sourced from immuneACCESS, this table was stored by TCRdb with only in-frame sequences that have V and J called. A share of the clones is absent; for the studies checked, an unresolved V gene accounts for under half, and the remainder has no known explanation. The V and J calls and clone size are taken from that table; D and trimming were inferred from the DNA. The sample records 150,000 or so clones, 50% to 65% of which are singletons. The ten largest clones add up to approximately 4.8% of the sample.

PBMCs were isolated by density centrifugation and stained for CD3, CD4 and CD8, after which CD4+ and CD8+ T cells were sorted on a FACSAria. Unaffected controls provided scalp biopsies and blood samples. The entry originates in a study of CD8+ T cells in alopecia areata (dated by TCRdb to 2016 to 2019). At the level of the whole study: In both human patients and the C3H/HeJ mouse model, the study applied high-throughput TCRbeta sequencing to look at T cell clonal expansion in alopecia areata. In humans, TCRbeta sequencing was performed on scalp tissue and on sorted CD4+ and CD8+ peripheral blood T cells from healthy controls and from patients with patchy or totalis/universalis alopecia areata. The RNA source kit depended on sample type: the PAXgene miRNA kit for fixed scalp, the miRNeasy kit for PBMCs, and the RNeasy kit for mouse skin. Amplification of TCRbeta CDR3 regions was done by immunoSEQ multiplex PCR using 35 Vbeta forward primers and 13 Jbeta reverse primers. Clonality in the scalp was compared among normal scalp (n=4), patchy alopecia areata scalp (n=8), and alopecia totalis/universalis scalp (n=8). Paper-wide results and their limitations: Compared with normal scalp, lesional scalp had higher clonality and more expanded CD8+ clones, particularly in alopecia totalis/universalis, a pattern that suggests antigenic drive. Resident alphabeta T cells in normal human skin are also sequenced, complicating scalp TCR repertoire analysis, unlike mouse skin dominated by gammadelta T cells. Shared TCR sequences between patients were less evident than in mice, which may be partly attributable to HLA diversity in the patient population.

The clonotype comes from a human donor in good health. The chain is assembled from TRBV19 and TRBJ1-1; tentative D gene TRBD1, with 5 bases matching. The sequenced sample was CD4+ T cells sorted from blood. The CDR3: CASSIRGTEAFF. The DNA sequence is given as TGTGCCAGTAGTATTAGGGGAACTGAAGCTTTCTTT.